These 17 T cell receptor beta chains originate from one sample sequenced in a study of blood T cell repertoires in COVID-19. Sequencing was performed with immunoSEQ multiplex PCR; in TCRdb, only in-frame clones are kept and a portion is missing. The table shows 30,000 to 40,000 clones, with approximately 88% occurring only once. Source material: peripheral blood. These receptors were collected from a human donor in a cohort sampled during active COVID-19.

This sequence joins TRBV11-1 and TRBJ2-5; 12 nucleotides align to TRBD1. The ends lost 5 bases at V and 4 bases at J; junction bases unmatched: 5. The CDR3 length is 15 residues. Per the germline V gene, CDR1 is SGHAT and CDR2 is FQDESV (reference sequence). The CDR3 coding sequence is TGTGCCAGCAGCCGCGTGGGACAGGGGGCAGAGACCCAGTACTTC. Translated: CASSRVGQGAETQYF.

V and J are TRBV25-1 and TRBJ1-6; 8 bases agree with TRBD1. This CDR3 is 15 amino acids long. CDR1 and CDR2 from the germline V gene are MGHDK and SYGVNS. The V and J ends lost 1 base and 9 bases, in that order; junction bases with no gene match: 5. This chain's CDR3 is CASSESQGASSPLHF. The CDR3 nucleotides read TGTGCCAGCAGTGAATCCCAGGGGGCTAGTTCACCCCTCCACTTT.

The V gene is TRBV5-1, the J gene TRBJ1-2; 7 positions match TRBD1. Germline trimming cut 4 bases from V and 7 bases from J; bases unmatched to any gene: 7. The CDR3 is 13 amino acids. Germline V CDR1 and CDR2: SGHRS, YFSETQ. The CDR3 DNA follows: TGCGCCAGCAGCCCAGAGGGGGCCGGTGGCTACACCTTC. Its translation: CASSPEGAGGYTF. The full variable domain, its missing parts supplied by reference TRBV5-1 and TRBJ1-2, is KAGVTQTPRYLIKTRGQQVTLSCSPISGHRSVSWYQQTPGQGLQFLFEYFSETQRNKGNFPGRFSGRQFSNSRSEMNVSTLELGDSALYLCASSPEGAGGYTFGSGTRLTVV.

The genes are TRBV2 and TRBJ2-7; D ambiguous. The CDR3 runs to 11 residues. The V gene's germline CDR1 is SNHLY and CDR2 FYNNEI. V was shortened by 6 bases and J by 4 bases, with 7 bases between the two germline ends. The CDR3 sequence: CASSLIYEQYF. CDR3 DNA: TGTGCCAGCAGCCTAATATACGAGCAGTACTTC. Filled out from reference TRBV2 and TRBJ2-7, the complete variable domain reads EPEVTQTPSHQVTQMGQEVILRCVPISNHLYFYWYRQILGQKVEFLVSFYNNEISEKSEIFDDQFSVERPDGSNFTLKIRSTKLEDSAMYFCASSLIYEQYFGPGTRLTVT.

The chain links TRBV15 to TRBJ1-2; 8 nucleotides line up with TRBD1. The J segment lost 7 bases and the V segment lost 4 bases, leaving 8 bases of the junction unmatched. The CDR3 runs 14 residues. The germline CDR1 and CDR2 sequences are LNHNV and YYDKDF (reference sequence). CDR3 residues: CATSNQQGAGGYTF. In DNA, the CDR3 is TGTGCCACCAGCAACCAGCAGGGGGCTGGTGGCTACACCTTC.

The genes are TRBV5-5 and TRBJ2-1; TRBD1 agrees at 9 bases. V shed 4 bases, J shed 2 bases, and the junction held 7 bases outside the gene matches. Germline loops: CDR1 SGHKS, CDR2 YYEKEE (reference sequence). This CDR3 is built from 16 residues. CDR3 in amino acids: CASSRPGTGPYNEQFF. DNA of the CDR3: TGTGCCAGCAGCCGACCCGGGACAGGGCCCTACAATGAGCAGTTCTTC.

The chain combines TRBV7-9 with TRBJ1-1, with 10 bases fitting TRBD1. This CDR3 comprises 14 residues. The germline V gene encodes CDR1 SEHNR and CDR2 FQNEAQ (reference sequence). Here the CDR3 DNA reads TGTGCGTGGAGGACAGGGGGAGTTGGCACTGAAGCTTTCTTT. It translates to CAWRTGGVGTEAFF.

This sequence joins TRBV5-1 and TRBJ1-1, with unresolved D. Trimming took off 1 base at V and 0 bases at J, with 7 bases between the two ends. The CDR3 spans 14 residues. In germline, CDR1 is SGHRS, CDR2 YFSETQ. The DNA of the CDR3 is TGCGCCAGCAGCTTGAACCAGATGAACACTGAAGCTTTCTTT. This encodes CASSLNQMNTEAFF. The full variable domain, rest sourced from reference TRBV5-1 and TRBJ1-1, is KAGVTQTPRYLIKTRGQQVTLSCSPISGHRSVSWYQQTPGQGLQFLFEYFSETQRNKGNFPGRFSGRQFSNSRSEMNVSTLELGDSALYLCASSLNQMNTEAFFGQGTRLTVV.

The count of this clone is one. The chain has TRBV19 and TRBJ1-4; D uncertain. From germline, CDR1 is LNHDA and CDR2 SQIVND (reference sequence). The V end was cut by 7 bases, the J end by 1 base, with 7 bases between. This CDR3 is built from 13 residues. The CDR3 sequence is CASNPGTNEKLFF. CDR3 sequence (DNA): TGTGCCAGTAATCCGGGAACTAATGAAAAACTGTTTTTT.

The V gene is TRBV2, the J gene TRBJ1-1; D gene uncertain. The V end was cut by 9 bases, the J end by 1 base, with 12 bases between. This CDR3 region has 13 residues. Germline CDR1 and CDR2: SNHLY and FYNNEI. The CDR3 protein is CASRERGNTEAFF. The CDR3 region has the DNA TGTGCCAGTCGGGAGCGAGGGAACACTGAAGCTTTCTTT.

This clone has a handful of counts. The gene calls are TRBV9 and TRBJ2-2; unclear D gene. Germline lookup yields CDR1 SGDLS and CDR2 YYNGEE. This CDR3 contains 14 residues. V was pared by 4 bases and J by 3 bases, with 10 bases between. CDR3 DNA sequence: TGTGCCAGCAGCTTAGCTCTACACACCGGGGAGCTGTTTTTT. This translates into CASSLALHTGELFF.

The V gene is TRBV30, the J gene TRBJ2-7; TRBD2 matches 8 bases. V was pared by 4 bases and J by 2 bases, with 4 bases of the junction left unmatched. The CDR3 is 13 residues long. CDR1 GTSNPN and CDR2 SVGIG come from the germline V gene (reference sequence). CDR3 sequence: CAWTNSGAYEQYF. As DNA, the CDR3 is TGTGCCTGGACTAATAGCGGGGCCTACGAGCAGTACTTC.

The rearrangement links TRBV7-2 to TRBJ2-5; D uncertain. The germline V gene encodes CDR1 SGHTA and CDR2 FQGNSA. The germline V and J ends were trimmed by 1 base and 2 bases, with 8 bases remaining between them. The CDR3 length is 14 residues. CDR3 residues: CASSLGYSQETQYF. CDR3 nucleotide sequence: TGTGCCAGCAGCTTAGGTTACAGTCAAGAGACCCAGTACTTC.

J is TRBJ1-1 and V is TRBV7-2, with a weak D call TRBD1 (6 bases). Germline V lookup: CDR1 SGHTA, CDR2 FQGNSA. Trimming pared 5 bases from V and 0 bases from J, leaving 16 bases between. The CDR3 spans 16 residues. CDR3 in amino acids: CASSRRGQGMNTEAFF. The CDR3 DNA follows: TGTGCCAGCAGCCGCCGGGGTCAGGGGATGAACACTGAAGCTTTCTTT.

The rearrangement uses TRBV6-1 and TRBJ2-7; no clear D. From germline, CDR1 is MNHNS and CDR2 SASEGT. With 2 bases removed from V and 4 bases from J, the gap between germline ends came to 9 bases. This CDR3 has 13 residues. For the CDR3, the DNA is TGTGCCAGCAGTGAACCCCCTCCTTACGAGCAGTACTTC. It encodes CASSEPPPYEQYF.

The V call is TRBV5-4, the J call TRBJ2-3, with D perhaps matching TRBD2 (7 bases). Trimming pared 4 bases from V and 10 bases from J, leaving 22 bases between. Germline V gene lookup returns CDR1 SGHNT and CDR2 YYREEE (reference sequence). The CDR3 spans 15 residues. The CDR3 protein is CASSPEGGGRPSQYF. Here the CDR3 DNA reads TGTGCCAGCAGCCCTGAGGGGGGGGGCCGACCGTCGCAGTATTTT.

The chain links TRBV7-8 to TRBJ2-4; D perhaps matches TRBD2 (5 bases). V shed 5 bases and J shed 3 bases, with 17 bases lying between them. The CDR3 totals 16 residues. Germline lookup yields CDR1 SGHVS and CDR2 FQNEAQ. CDR3 sequence reads: CASSPPRGKDKNIQYF. For the CDR3, the DNA is TGTGCCAGCAGCCCTCCCCGGGGAAAGGACAAAAACATTCAGTACTTC. Variable domain in full (rest from reference TRBV7-8 and TRBJ2-4): GAGVSQSPRYKVAKRGQDVALRCDPISGHVSLFWYQQALGQGPEFLTYFQNEAQLDKSGLPSDRFFAERPEGSVSTLKIQRTQQEDSAVYLCASSPPRGKDKNIQYFGAGTRLSVL.